These 9 T cell receptor beta chains were sequenced from one sample in a study of blood T cell repertoires in COVID-19. Sequencing was performed with immunoSEQ multiplex PCR; in TCRdb, only in-frame clones are kept and a portion is missing. This sample has about 94,000 clones, with 75% to 85% found just once. The sequenced material came from peripheral blood. These receptors were collected from a human donor in a cohort sampled during active COVID-19.

This chain links TRBV6-5 with TRBJ2-4, with TRBD2 as a possible D gene (5 bases). The CDR3 loop spans 14 amino acids. Germline V gene sequence: CDR1 MNHEY, CDR2 SVGAGI. Trimming cost V 6 bases and J 8 bases, with 17 bases left between them. The DNA for the CDR3 is TGTGCCAGCAGCCAACGGTGGGGAGAACACATTCAGTACTTC. Amino acid sequence: CASSQRWGEHIQYF.

This chain uses TRBV5-5 with TRBJ1-4, with TRBD1 as a possible D gene (6 bases). The CDR3 has 16 amino acids. Deletions cut 1 base from V and 0 bases from J, with 10 bases between. The V gene's germline CDR1 is SGHKS and CDR2 YYEKEE (reference sequence). The CDR3 DNA follows: TGTGCCAGCAGCTTGCGGACAGCTGCAACTAATGAAAAACTGTTTTTT. It translates to CASSLRTAATNEKLFF.

This clone was seen once. The chain couples TRBV5-1 to TRBJ1-5, with 8 bases aligning to TRBD1. The CDR3 covers 15 residues. With 3 bases clipped from V and 0 bases from J, the junction kept 2 bases outside the gene matches. CDR1 and CDR2 from the germline V gene are SGHRS and YFSETQ. CDR3 coding DNA: TGCGCCAGCAGCTGGGGACAGGCTAGCAATCAGCCCCAGCATTTT. This sequence encodes CASSWGQASNQPQHF.

This clone appeared a few times. The rearrangement links TRBV30 to TRBJ1-2; a weak D match, TRBD1 (5 bases). Trimming cost V 4 bases and J 5 bases, with 14 bases left between them. There are 13 residues in the CDR3. The germline V gene encodes CDR1 GTSNPN and CDR2 SVGIG (reference sequence). CDR3 loop: CAWNPPAGYGYTF. In DNA, the CDR3 is TGTGCCTGGAACCCACCAGCAGGGTATGGCTACACCTTC. Using reference TRBV30 and TRBJ1-2 for the parts outside the CDR3, the full variable domain is SQTIHQWPATLVQPVGSPLSLECTVEGTSNPNLYWYRQAAGRGLQLLFYSVGIGQISSEVPQNLSASRPQDRQFILSSKKLLLSDSGFYLCAWNPPAGYGYTFGSGTRLTVV.

CDR3 in DNA: TGCAGCGTTGACCCCCCGGGGACTCTCGAGCACGAGCAGTACTTC. The encoded protein is CSVDPPGTLEHEQYF. The rearrangement joins TRBV29-1 to TRBJ2-7, with D possibly matching TRBD2 (6 bases). Germline CDR1 SQVTM, CDR2 ANQGSEA. Trimming shortened V by 3 bases and J by 5 bases, and 20 bases separated the two germline ends. The CDR3 consists of 15 residues.

With regard to this clone: Distinct nucleotide sequences in the sample also encode this CDR3. V and J are TRBV7-8 and TRBJ1-1; D remains unclear. Trimming removed 3 bases at V and 1 base at J, with 6 bases between. CDR3 size: 13 residues. Germline-derived CDR1 and CDR2 are SGHVS and FQNEAQ. The CDR3 reads CASSLTGNTEAFF. The CDR3 DNA follows: TGTGCCAGCAGCTTGACGGGGAACACTGAAGCTTTCTTT.

The J gene is TRBJ1-6, the V gene TRBV30; possible D gene TRBD1, 5 bases. Germline CDR1 and CDR2: GTSNPN and SVGIG (reference sequence). The length of the CDR3 is 14 residues. The ends were cut back, 3 bases at V and 3 bases at J, with 9 bases in the middle. The CDR3 nucleotides are TGTGCCTGGAGGGGGCGAAACTATAATTCACCCCTCCACTTT. It is translated as CAWRGRNYNSPLHF.

This clone was seen only once. The genes are TRBV5-6 and TRBJ1-5, with no clear D. The CDR3 has 13 residues. Germline V gene data show CDR1 as SGHDT and CDR2 as YYEEEE. V was trimmed by 3 bases and J by 4 bases, leaving 8 bases between them. The DNA for the CDR3 is TGTGCCAGCAGCTCGAATCGGAATCAGCCCCAGCATTTT. Its translation is CASSSNRNQPQHF.

The V and J genes are TRBV7-2 and TRBJ2-7, with TRBD1 matching 8 bases. In germline, CDR1 is SGHTA, CDR2 FQGNSA. The CDR3 is 15 amino acids. Losses at the gene ends were 1 base for V and 4 bases for J; bases not matched to a gene: 6. The CDR3 nucleotides are TGTGCCAGCAGCTTAGGAGGACAGGGAAGGTACGAGCAGTACTTC. It encodes CASSLGGQGRYEQYF.